Sequencing of this T cell receptor (beta chain) was carried out in a study of blood T cell repertoires in COVID-19. The V end was cut by 0 bases, the J end by 4 bases, with 6 bases between. The CDR3 sequence is 13 residues long. The germline V gene has CDR1 SGDLS and CDR2 YYNGEE. In the authors' workflow: It was from reference gene primer amplification that nucleated cell counts were estimated. Produced via immunoSEQ multiplex PCR; TCRdb's table is partial and in-frame only. D and trimming come from the DNA, and the V and J calls and clone size come from that table. The sample has fewer than 350,000 clones; roughly nine tenths are singletons.

Sequenced input: peripheral blood. This TCR derives from a woman in her 30s with COVID-19, enrolled during active disease. V usage is TRBV9 and J usage is TRBJ2-3; D is undetermined. The CDR3 DNA reads as TGTGCCAGCAGCGTAGCTAGGCCAGATACGCAGTATTTT. It is translated as CASSVARPDTQYF.